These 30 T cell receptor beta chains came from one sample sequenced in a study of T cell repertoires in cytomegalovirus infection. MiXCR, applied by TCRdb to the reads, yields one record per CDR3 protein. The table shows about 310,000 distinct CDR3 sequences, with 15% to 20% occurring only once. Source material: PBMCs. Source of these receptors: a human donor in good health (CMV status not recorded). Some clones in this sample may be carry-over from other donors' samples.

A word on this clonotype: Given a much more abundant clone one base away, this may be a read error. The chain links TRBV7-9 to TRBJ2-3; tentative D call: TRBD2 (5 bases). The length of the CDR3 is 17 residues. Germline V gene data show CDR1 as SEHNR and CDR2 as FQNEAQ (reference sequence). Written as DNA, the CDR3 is TGTGCCAGCAGCTTAGGGGGAGCGACCTACCTCGCCGATACGCAGTGTTTT. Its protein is CASSLGGATYLADTQCF.

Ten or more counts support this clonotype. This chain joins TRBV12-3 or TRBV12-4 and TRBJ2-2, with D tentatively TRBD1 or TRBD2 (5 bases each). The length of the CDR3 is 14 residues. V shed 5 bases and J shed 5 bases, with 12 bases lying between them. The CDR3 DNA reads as TGTGCCAGCAGTACCGGGGCCGGTACCGGGGAGCTGTTTTTT. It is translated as CASSTGAGTGELFF.

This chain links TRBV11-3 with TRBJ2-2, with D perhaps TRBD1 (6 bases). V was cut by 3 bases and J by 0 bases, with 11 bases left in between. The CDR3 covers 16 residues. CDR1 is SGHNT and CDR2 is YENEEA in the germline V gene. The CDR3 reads CASSFGQGTNTGELFF. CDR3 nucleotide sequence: TGTGCCAGCAGCTTTGGTCAGGGGACGAACACCGGGGAGCTGTTTTTT.

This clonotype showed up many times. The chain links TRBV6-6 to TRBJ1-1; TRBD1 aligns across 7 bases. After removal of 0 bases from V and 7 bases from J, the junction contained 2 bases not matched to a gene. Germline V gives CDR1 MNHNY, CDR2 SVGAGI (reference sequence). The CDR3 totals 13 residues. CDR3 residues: CASSYSWDSEAFF. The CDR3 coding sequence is TGTGCCAGCAGTTACTCATGGGACAGTGAAGCTTTCTTT.

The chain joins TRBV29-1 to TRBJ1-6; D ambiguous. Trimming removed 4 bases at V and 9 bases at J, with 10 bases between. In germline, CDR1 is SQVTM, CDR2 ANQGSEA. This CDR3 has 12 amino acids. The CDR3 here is CSVGTGSSPLHF. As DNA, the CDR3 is TGCAGCGTTGGGACCGGTAGTTCACCCCTCCACTTT.

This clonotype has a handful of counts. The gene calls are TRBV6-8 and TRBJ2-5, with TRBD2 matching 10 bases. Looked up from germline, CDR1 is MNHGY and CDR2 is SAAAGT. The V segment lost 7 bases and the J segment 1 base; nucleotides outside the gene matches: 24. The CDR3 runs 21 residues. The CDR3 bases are TGTGCCAGCACACGGTGGGCGAAGCGGGGGGGGCCGGGTCTGGCCCAAGAGACCCAGTACTTC. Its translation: CASTRWAKRGGPGLAQETQYF.

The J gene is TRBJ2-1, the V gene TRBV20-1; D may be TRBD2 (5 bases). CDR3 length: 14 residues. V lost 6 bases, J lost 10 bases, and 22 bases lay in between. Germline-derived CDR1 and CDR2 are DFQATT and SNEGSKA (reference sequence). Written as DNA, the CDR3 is TGCAGTGCAAATCCCATCAGAGGGCTACAAGAGCAGTTCTTC. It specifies CSANPIRGLQEQFF.

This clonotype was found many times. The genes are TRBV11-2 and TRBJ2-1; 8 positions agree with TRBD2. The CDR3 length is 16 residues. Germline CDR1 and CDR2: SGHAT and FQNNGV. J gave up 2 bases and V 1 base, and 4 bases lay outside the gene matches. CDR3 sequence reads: CASSLGGRGAYNEQFF. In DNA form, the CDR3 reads TGTGCCAGCAGCTTAGGGGGGCGGGGGGCCTACAATGAGCAGTTCTTC.

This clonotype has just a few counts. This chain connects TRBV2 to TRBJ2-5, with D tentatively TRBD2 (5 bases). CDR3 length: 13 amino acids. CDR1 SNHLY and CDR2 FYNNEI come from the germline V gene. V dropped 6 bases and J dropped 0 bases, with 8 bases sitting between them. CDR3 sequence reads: CASRMDYQETQYF. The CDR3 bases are TGTGCCAGCAGGATGGACTACCAAGAGACCCAGTACTTC.

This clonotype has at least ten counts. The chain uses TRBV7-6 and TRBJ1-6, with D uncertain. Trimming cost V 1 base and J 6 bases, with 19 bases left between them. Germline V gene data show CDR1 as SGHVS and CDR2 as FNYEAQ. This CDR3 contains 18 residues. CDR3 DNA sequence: TGTGCCAGCAGCTTAGTTTCGATGGGCCGCACCCTTAATTCACCCCTCCACTTT. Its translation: CASSLVSMGRTLNSPLHF.

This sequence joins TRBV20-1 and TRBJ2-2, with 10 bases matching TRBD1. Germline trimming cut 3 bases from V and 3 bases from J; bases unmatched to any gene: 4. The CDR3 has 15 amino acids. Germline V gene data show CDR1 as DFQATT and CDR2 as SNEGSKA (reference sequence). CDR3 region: CSARGTGDDTGELFF. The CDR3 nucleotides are TGCAGTGCTAGGGGGACAGGGGACGACACCGGGGAGCTGTTTTTT.

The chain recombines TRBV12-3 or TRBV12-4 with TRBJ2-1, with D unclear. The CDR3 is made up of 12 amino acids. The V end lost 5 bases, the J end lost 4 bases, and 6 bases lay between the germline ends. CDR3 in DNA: TGTGCCAGCAGTCACGGATACAATGAGCAGTTCTTC. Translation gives CASSHGYNEQFF.

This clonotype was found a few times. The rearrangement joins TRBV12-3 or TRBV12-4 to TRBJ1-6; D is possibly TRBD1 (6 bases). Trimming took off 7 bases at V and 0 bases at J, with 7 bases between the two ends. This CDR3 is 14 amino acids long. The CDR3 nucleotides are TGTGCCAGCAAACAGGGCTCCTATAATTCACCCCTCCACTTT. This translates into CASKQGSYNSPLHF.

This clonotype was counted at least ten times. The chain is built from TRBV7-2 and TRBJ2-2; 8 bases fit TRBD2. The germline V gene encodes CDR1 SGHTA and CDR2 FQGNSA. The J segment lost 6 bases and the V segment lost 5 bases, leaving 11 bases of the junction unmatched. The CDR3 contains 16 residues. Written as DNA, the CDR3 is TGTGCCAGCAGCCTGAAACCAGCGGGGGTGGCCGGGGAGCTGTTTTTT. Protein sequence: CASSLKPAGVAGELFF. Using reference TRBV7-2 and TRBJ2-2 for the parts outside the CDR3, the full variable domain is GAGVSQSPSNKVTEKGKDVELRCDPISGHTALYWYRQSLGQGLEFLIYFQGNSAPDKSGLPSDRFSAERTGGSVSTLTIQRTQQEDSAVYLCASSLKPAGVAGELFFGEGSRLTVL.

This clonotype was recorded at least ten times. This chain's CDR3 is CASSFTVYEQFF. Here the CDR3 DNA reads TGTGCCAGCAGCTTCACTGTCTATGAGCAGTTCTTC. V usage is TRBV7-6 and J usage is TRBJ2-1; D gene uncertain. The CDR3 covers 12 residues. Germline V gene lookup returns CDR1 SGHVS and CDR2 FNYEAQ. V lost 3 bases and J 8 bases, leaving 8 bases between the germline ends.

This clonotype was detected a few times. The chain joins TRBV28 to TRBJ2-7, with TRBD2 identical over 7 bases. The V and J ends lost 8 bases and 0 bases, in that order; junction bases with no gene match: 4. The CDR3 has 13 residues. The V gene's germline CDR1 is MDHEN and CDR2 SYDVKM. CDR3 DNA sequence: TGTGCCAGCGGACGGGACTACTCCTACGAGCAGTACTTC. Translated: CASGRDYSYEQYF.

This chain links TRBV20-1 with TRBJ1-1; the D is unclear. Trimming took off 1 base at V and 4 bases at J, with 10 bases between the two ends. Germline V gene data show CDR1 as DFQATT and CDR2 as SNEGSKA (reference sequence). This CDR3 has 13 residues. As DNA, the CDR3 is TGCAGTGCTAGAGGTACAGTTCTCACTGAAGCTTTCTTT. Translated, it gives CSARGTVLTEAFF.

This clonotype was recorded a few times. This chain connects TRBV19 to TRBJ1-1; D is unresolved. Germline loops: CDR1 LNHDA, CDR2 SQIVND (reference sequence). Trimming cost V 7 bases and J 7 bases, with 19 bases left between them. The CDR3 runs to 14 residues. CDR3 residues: CASKHQVGLNEAFF. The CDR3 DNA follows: TGTGCCAGTAAGCATCAGGTGGGATTAAATGAAGCTTTCTTT.

The CDR3 loop is CSARRTTGGTFSYEQYF. CDR3 in DNA: TGCAGTGCTAGGCGAACAACAGGGGGTACTTTCTCCTACGAGCAGTACTTC. V and J are TRBV20-1 and TRBJ2-7; 8 nucleotides align to TRBD1. V trimming: 3 bases; J trimming: 0 bases; junction bases outside the gene matches: 13. CDR1 is DFQATT, CDR2 SNEGSKA, per germline (reference sequence). CDR3 length: 17 residues.

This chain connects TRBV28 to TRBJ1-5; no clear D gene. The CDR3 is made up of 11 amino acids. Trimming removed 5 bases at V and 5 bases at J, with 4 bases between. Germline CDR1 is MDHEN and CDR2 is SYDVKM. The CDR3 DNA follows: TGTGCCAGCAGTACCGATCAGCCCCAGCATTTT. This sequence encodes CASSTDQPQHF.

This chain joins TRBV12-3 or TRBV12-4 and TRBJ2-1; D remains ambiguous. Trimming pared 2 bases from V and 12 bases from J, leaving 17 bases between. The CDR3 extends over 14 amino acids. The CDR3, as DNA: TGTGCCAGCAGTTTACTTAGAAATAGGGTCCGGCAGTTCTTC. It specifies CASSLLRNRVRQFF.

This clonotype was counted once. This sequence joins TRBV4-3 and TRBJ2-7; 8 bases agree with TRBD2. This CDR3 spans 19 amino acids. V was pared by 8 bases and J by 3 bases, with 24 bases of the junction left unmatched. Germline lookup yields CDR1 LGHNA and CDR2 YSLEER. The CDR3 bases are TGCGCCAGCCTGGCCTATGGCCTAGCGGGTGCCTCTTCCTGCTACGAGCAGTACTTC. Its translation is CASLAYGLAGASSCYEQYF.

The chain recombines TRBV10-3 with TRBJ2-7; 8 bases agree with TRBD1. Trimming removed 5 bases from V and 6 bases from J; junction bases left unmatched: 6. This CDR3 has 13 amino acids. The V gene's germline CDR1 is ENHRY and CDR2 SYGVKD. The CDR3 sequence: CAISNWTGPEQYF. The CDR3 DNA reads TGTGCCATCAGTAACTGGACAGGGCCCGAGCAGTACTTC.

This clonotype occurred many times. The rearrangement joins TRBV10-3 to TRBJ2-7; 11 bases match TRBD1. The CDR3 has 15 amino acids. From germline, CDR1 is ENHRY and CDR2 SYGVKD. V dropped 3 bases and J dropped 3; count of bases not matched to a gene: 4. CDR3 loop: CAISESGQGVYEQYF. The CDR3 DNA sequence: TGTGCCATCAGTGAATCGGGACAGGGGGTCTACGAGCAGTACTTC.

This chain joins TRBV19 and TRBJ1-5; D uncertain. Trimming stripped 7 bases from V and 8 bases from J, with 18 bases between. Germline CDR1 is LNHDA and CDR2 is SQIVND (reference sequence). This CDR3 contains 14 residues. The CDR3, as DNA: TGTGCCAGTACCGGGCCGCCCCGAGGAGAGCCCCAGCATTTT. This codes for CASTGPPRGEPQHF.

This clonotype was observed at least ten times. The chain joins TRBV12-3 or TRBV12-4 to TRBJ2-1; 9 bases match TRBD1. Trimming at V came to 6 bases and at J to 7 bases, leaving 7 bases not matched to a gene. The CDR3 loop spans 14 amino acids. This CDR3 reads CASRRTGDHNEQFF. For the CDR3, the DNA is TGTGCCAGCAGACGGACAGGGGATCATAATGAGCAGTTCTTC.

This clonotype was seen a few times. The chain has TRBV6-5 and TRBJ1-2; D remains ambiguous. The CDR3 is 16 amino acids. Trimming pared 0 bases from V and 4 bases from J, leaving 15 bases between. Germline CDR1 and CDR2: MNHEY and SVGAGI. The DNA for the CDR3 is TGTGCCAGCAGTTACTCGGGCGGAGGGCAGAGCTATGGCTACACCTTC. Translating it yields CASSYSGGGQSYGYTF.

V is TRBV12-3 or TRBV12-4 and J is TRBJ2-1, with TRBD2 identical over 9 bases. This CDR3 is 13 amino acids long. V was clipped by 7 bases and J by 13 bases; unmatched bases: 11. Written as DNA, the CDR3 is TGTGCCAGCACCCCGGGGGGCGGGGGGGCACAGTTCTTC. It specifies CASTPGGGGAQFF.

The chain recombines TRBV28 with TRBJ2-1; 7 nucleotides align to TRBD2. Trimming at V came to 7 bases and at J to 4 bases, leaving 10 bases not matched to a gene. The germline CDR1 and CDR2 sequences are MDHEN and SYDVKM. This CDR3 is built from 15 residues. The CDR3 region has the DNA TGTGCCAGCACCGTGGGGGGGGGACTATACAATGAGCAGTTCTTC. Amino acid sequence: CASTVGGGLYNEQFF. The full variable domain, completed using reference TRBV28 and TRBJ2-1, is DVKVTQSSRYLVKRTGEKVFLECVQDMDHENMFWYRQDPGLGLRLIYFSYDVKMKEKGDIPEGYSVSREKKERFSLILESASTNQTSMYLCASTVGGGLYNEQFFGPGTRLTVL.

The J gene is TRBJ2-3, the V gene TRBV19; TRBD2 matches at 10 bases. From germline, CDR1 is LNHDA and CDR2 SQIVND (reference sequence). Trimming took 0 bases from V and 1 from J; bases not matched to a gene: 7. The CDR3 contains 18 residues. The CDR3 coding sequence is TGTGCCAGTAGTATAGATCGGCTAGCGGGGGATGGCACAGATACGCAGTATTTT. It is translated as CASSIDRLAGDGTDTQYF.